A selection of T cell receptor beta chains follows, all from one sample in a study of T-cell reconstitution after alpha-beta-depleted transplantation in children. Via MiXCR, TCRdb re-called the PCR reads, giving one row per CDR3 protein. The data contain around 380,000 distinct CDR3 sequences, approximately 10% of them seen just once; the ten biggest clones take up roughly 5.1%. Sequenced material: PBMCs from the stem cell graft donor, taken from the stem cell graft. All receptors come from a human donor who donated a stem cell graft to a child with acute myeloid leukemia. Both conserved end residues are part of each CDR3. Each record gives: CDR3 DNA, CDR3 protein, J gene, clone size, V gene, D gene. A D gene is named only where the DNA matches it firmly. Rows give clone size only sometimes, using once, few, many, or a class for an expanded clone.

TGTGCCAGCAGCCGAACTTCCCTTTTACTAGCGGGAGGAACAGATACGCAGTATTTT | CASSRTSLLLAGGTDTQYF | TRBJ2-3 | NA | TRBV6-1 | TRBD2
TGTGCCAGCAGCGAGGACAGGGGGACCAATGAGCAGTTCTTC | CASSEDRGTNEQFF | TRBJ2-1 | NA | TRBV11-2 | TRBD1
TGTGCCAGCAGCTTAGATGGTGGCGGGACAGGGTACGAGCAGTACTTC | CASSLDGGGTGYEQYF | TRBJ2-7 | few | TRBV7-2 | TRBD1
TGCTGTGCTATACCAGCGGGGTGGGACACCGGGGAGCTGTTTTTT | CCAIPAGWDTGELFF | TRBJ2-2 | NA | TRBV20-1 | TRBD2
TGTGCCAGCAGCGACAGGGATGGTCAGCCCCAGCATTTT | CASSDRDGQPQHF | TRBJ1-5 | few | TRBV7-2 | TRBD1
TGTGCCATCAGTGCGAGACTAGCGGGGGAGCTCCTCTACGAGCAGTACTTC | CAISARLAGELLYEQYF | TRBJ2-7 | NA | TRBV10-3 | TRBD2
TGCAGCGTTGAGCTAGGGGCCGCGGGAGTTGGGAATGAGCAGTTCTTC | CSVELGAAGVGNEQFF | TRBJ2-1 | few | TRBV29-1 | TRBD2
TGCAGCGTCGCTGACAGGGGGGCTGAAGCTTTCTTT | CSVADRGAEAFF | TRBJ1-1 | few | TRBV29-1 | TRBD1
TGTGCCAGCAGCCCAGAGGGGTCCAGGGGCAATGAGCAGTTCTTC | CASSPEGSRGNEQFF | TRBJ2-1 | many | TRBV21-1 | NA
TGTGCCAGCAGCCCCGGACAGACAACCTACGCGCAGTACTTC | CASSPGQTTYAQYF | TRBJ2-7 | NA | TRBV7-2 | NA
TGCAGTGCTAGCCCAGGGGGCATAAGCGGAAACACCATATATTTT | CSASPGGISGNTIYF | TRBJ1-3 | few | TRBV20-1 | TRBD1
TGTGCCAGCAGCCAAGGGGTCTATTCAGATACGCAGTATTTT | CASSQGVYSDTQYF | TRBJ2-3 | few | TRBV14 | NA
TGTGCCAGCACGGGTAGTCAAGAGACCCAGTACTTC | CASTGSQETQYF | TRBJ2-5 | NA | TRBV12-3/TRBV12-4 | NA
TGTGCCAGCAGTGCCGGGACAGGGACGTTGCGGGAGACCCAGTACTTC | CASSAGTGTLRETQYF | TRBJ2-5 | NA | TRBV27 | TRBD1
TGTGCCACCAGCAGAGATATAAGCTCTGGGGCCAACGTCCTGACTTTC | CATSRDISSGANVLTF | TRBJ2-6 | few | TRBV15 | NA
TGTGCCAGCAGCTCAGCCTCGGCAGTAGGGACCGGGGAGCTGTTTTTT | CASSSASAVGTGELFF | TRBJ2-2 | few | TRBV7-3 | NA
TGCGCCAGCAGCGGTCCAGGGCAAGAGACCCAGTACTTC | CASSGPGQETQYF | TRBJ2-5 | few | TRBV5-1 | NA
TGTGCCAGCAGCTTCCGGCTAGTGGGAGATACGCAGTATTTT | CASSFRLVGDTQYF | TRBJ2-3 | NA | TRBV7-3 | NA
TGCAGCAAACTAGCGGGAGAGACCCAGTACTTC | CSKLAGETQYF | TRBJ2-5 | NA | TRBV20-1 | TRBD2
TGTGCCAGCAGCGAGACAGGACTCGCGGACATTCAGTACTTC | CASSETGLADIQYF | TRBJ2-4 | few | TRBV2 | NA
TGTGCCAGCAGTTACGGCCAGAGCTCCTATAATTCACCCCTCCACTTT | CASSYGQSSYNSPLHF | TRBJ1-6 | few | TRBV6-5 | NA
TGTGCCAGCAGCCAGGGGCAGGGGGATTATGGCTACACCTTC | CASSQGQGDYGYTF | TRBJ1-2 | many | TRBV3-1 | TRBD1
TGCAGTGCCAGGACTAGCGGGAGGGCCAACACCGGGGAGCTGTTTTTT | CSARTSGRANTGELFF | TRBJ2-2 | NA | TRBV20-1 | TRBD2
TGTGCCAGCAGTCACAGGGTGCAAGAGACCCAGTACTTC | CASSHRVQETQYF | TRBJ2-5 | many | TRBV6-5 | NA
TGTGCCACTACCATCACCCCAGGGGGCTTGACAGATACGCAGTATTTT | CATTITPGGLTDTQYF | TRBJ2-3 | NA | TRBV19 | TRBD1
TGTGCCAGCAGCCAAGATAGACGGGGCACCGGGGAGCTGTTTTTT | CASSQDRRGTGELFF | TRBJ2-2 | few | TRBV14 | NA
TGTGCCACCAGCAGAGATTCCTTCGGACAGGACTATGGCTACACCTTC | CATSRDSFGQDYGYTF | TRBJ1-2 | few | TRBV15 | TRBD1
TGCGCCAGCGGAGGACGGCAAGAGACCCAGTACTTC | CASGGRQETQYF | TRBJ2-5 | many | TRBV4-3 | NA
TGTGCCAGCAGAACAGGCGGCGCGAACACCGGGGAGCTGTTTTTT | CASRTGGANTGELFF | TRBJ2-2 | NA | TRBV27 | NA
TGCGCCAGCAGCCAGGACCGGGCCAAATCTTGGAACACTGAAGCTTTCTTT | CASSQDRAKSWNTEAFF | TRBJ1-1 | few | TRBV4-1 | NA
TGTGCCAGCAGCTTCCGGGACAGGGGGCTCGACACTGAAGCTTTCTTT | CASSFRDRGLDTEAFF | TRBJ1-1 | NA | TRBV11-1 | TRBD1
TGCGCCAGCAGCTTGGGGACTAGCGGGGGTGAGACCCAGTACTTC | CASSLGTSGGETQYF | TRBJ2-5 | many | TRBV5-1 | TRBD2
TGTGCCAGCAGTTTCGCCAGCTCGGACACCGGGGAGCTGTTTTTT | CASSFASSDTGELFF | TRBJ2-2 | few | TRBV12-3/TRBV12-4 | NA
TGTGCCACCAGTGATGCAGGGAGCTCCTACAATGAGCAGTTCTTC | CATSDAGSSYNEQFF | TRBJ2-1 | NA | TRBV24-1 | NA
TGCGCCAGCAGCTTGGGAGCTTGGGGCGAGCAGTACTTC | CASSLGAWGEQYF | TRBJ2-7 | NA | TRBV5-1 | NA
TGTGCCAGCAGCTTATCTAACGGGAAAACCTACGAGCAGTACTTC | CASSLSNGKTYEQYF | TRBJ2-7 | many | TRBV7-2 | NA
TGTGCCAGCAGTCCCTGGACTAGCGGGAGGGCCAGGGAGACCCAGTACTTC | CASSPWTSGRARETQYF | TRBJ2-5 | few | TRBV27 | TRBD2
TGCGCCAGCAGCTTGGGAGATTTTGGGGCCAACGTCCTGACTTTC | CASSLGDFGANVLTF | TRBJ2-6 | many | TRBV5-1 | NA
TGTGCCAGCAGTTTATTGGCAGGGAGAGGCAATCAGCCCCAGCATTTT | CASSLLAGRGNQPQHF | TRBJ1-5 | few | TRBV27 | NA
TGTGCCAGCAGCTTAATGTCTAGCAGTAACAATGAGCAGTTCTTC | CASSLMSSSNNEQFF | TRBJ2-1 | few | TRBV7-2 | NA
TGTGCCAGCAGCTTTGGGACTAGATATGGCTACACCTTC | CASSFGTRYGYTF | TRBJ1-2 | few | TRBV7-2 | NA
TGTGCCTGGAGTACCTTCAGAAACACCATATATTTT | CAWSTFRNTIYF | TRBJ1-3 | NA | TRBV30 | NA
TGTGCCAGCAGCCCGCTTGCTAGCACAGATACGCAGTATTTT | CASSPLASTDTQYF | TRBJ2-3 | many | TRBV7-2 | NA
TGTGCCAGCAGACCCGCAGGGTTCTGGGCCCAGTACTTC | CASRPAGFWAQYF | TRBJ2-5 | NA | TRBV12-3/TRBV12-4 | NA
TGTGCAAGTCGCTTAGCGAGGACAGGGGGCGACACCGGGGAGCTGTTTTTT | CASRLARTGGDTGELFF | TRBJ2-2 | NA | TRBV12-2 | NA
TGTGCCAGCAGCCCACTAGCGGGAGGGGGAGAGACCCAGTACTTC | CASSPLAGGGETQYF | TRBJ2-5 | few | TRBV14 | TRBD2